This T cell receptor beta chain was identified in a study of T cell responses to AZD1222 COVID-19 vaccine. As for the study in general: Second doses were pooled across both intervals (about 4 or about 12 weeks). Study-wide results and caveats: Only after the peak T cell response were repertoires sampled. Most donors were white British, females outnumbered males, and clonal diversity was possibly underestimated. A reported finding is that nearly half of spike-specific TCRs target unmutated variant regions.

Trimming cost V 6 bases and J 0 bases, with 15 bases left between them. Germline values: CDR1 SGHRS, CDR2 YFSETQ. CDR3 length: 15 residues. Data came from immunoSEQ multiplex PCR; TCRdb stores just in-frame clones and leaves some out. This table holds roughly 100,000 clones, 86% found once. Remarks on this clone: Its specificity is unknown.

The receptor comes from an adult in good health. J is TRBJ2-5 and V is TRBV5-1; tentative D call: TRBD1 (6 bases). Material: peripheral blood, obtained on day 0 of AZD1222 vaccination. In DNA, the CDR3 is TGCGCCAGCACGACCTCGGGACAAAACCAAGAGACCCAGTACTTC. Translation: CASTTSGQNQETQYF. Full variable domain (missing parts from reference TRBV5-1 and TRBJ2-5): KAGVTQTPRYLIKTRGQQVTLSCSPISGHRSVSWYQQTPGQGLQFLFEYFSETQRNKGNFPGRFSGRQFSNSRSEMNVSTLELGDSALYLCASTTSGQNQETQYFGPGTRLLVL.